This T cell receptor beta chain was observed in a study of blood T cell repertoires in COVID-19. The overall study: COVID-19 samples from acute and convalescent phases originated in the United States, Italy and Spain.

This CDR3 is built from 17 residues. Germline V gives CDR1 LNHDA, CDR2 SQIVND (reference sequence). Trimming took 6 bases from V and 0 from J; bases not matched to a gene: 11. Sequencing was performed with immunoSEQ multiplex PCR; in TCRdb, only in-frame clones are kept and a portion is missing. This sample has tens of thousands of clones, with 85% found just once. The sequence was collected from a man aged 80 or over with acute or convalescent COVID-19. The V and J genes are TRBV19 and TRBJ1-2, with 9 bases matching TRBD1. Input material: peripheral blood. Here the CDR3 DNA reads TGTGCCAGTAGAAAATCAGGGACAGGGCGAGCTAACTATGGCTACACCTTC. Translating it yields CASRKSGTGRANYGYTF.